The entry below describes one T cell receptor beta chain. The antigen remains unidentified. The data were taken from a study of CD8+CD57+ T cells in acquired aplastic anemia. Looking at the study overall: Roughly 3.2 ug was the average amount of DNA from sorted CD4+ and CD8+ cells.

CDR3 and TCR beta VDJ profiling relied on a genomic DNA template. One entry per CDR3 protein, called by TCRdb with MiXCR from the reads. The repertoire holds some 200,000 distinct CDR3 sequences, with about half as singletons. The authors sequenced patients whose flow cytometry had shown CD8+CD57+ cell expansion. Study-level points and caveats: Patients were compared with controls for CD8+ Simpson's diversity, and no significant difference emerged. A set of twenty-nine CD8+ CDR3 sequences was shared between patients and controls, and these sequences appeared highly expressed in patients.

The V and J ends lost 3 bases and 6 bases respectively, with 20 bases between them. CDR3 length: 16 amino acids. Sequencing used sorted CD4+, CD8+, or CD8+CD57+ T cells (not recorded which) from PBMCs. The sequence was collected from a human donor with aplastic anemia. V and J are TRBV12-3 or TRBV12-4 and TRBJ1-2; maybe TRBD1 (5 bases). CDR3: CASSFPRAQGFNGYTF. The CDR3 nucleotides are TGTGCCAGCAGTTTTCCCCGAGCTCAGGGTTTCAATGGCTACACCTTC.